This T cell receptor (beta chain) was profiled in a study of T cell responses to AZD1222 COVID-19 vaccine. Study-wide context: It was second doses at about 4 or about 12 weeks that were pooled. Study results and caveats: Vaccine-associated CD4 TCRs ranged over spike, dominating at 160-218 and 743-854. Sampling captured repertoires only after the peak T cell response. Only a handful of people who got AZD1222 tested seropositive at baseline.

Sequencing used immunoSEQ multiplex PCR; TCRdb keeps in-frame clones, though not all of them. This sample carries roughly 170,000 clones, about nine tenths of them seen once, and the ten largest clones take about 3%. A note on this clone: Its specificity is unknown.

J was trimmed by 7 bases and V by 9 bases; bases with no gene match: 19. The CDR3 is 16 residues long. Germline CDR1 reads WNHNN; CDR2 reads SYGVQD (reference sequence). This sample comprised peripheral blood, obtained on day 0 of AZD1222 vaccination. The sequence came from an adult in good health. The chain recombines TRBV10-1 with TRBJ2-7; 9 bases fit TRBD1. CDR3 amino acids: CARNYRRDRDVGEQYF. The DNA of the CDR3 is TGCGCCAGGAACTACCGTCGGGACAGGGATGTGGGTGAGCAGTACTTC.